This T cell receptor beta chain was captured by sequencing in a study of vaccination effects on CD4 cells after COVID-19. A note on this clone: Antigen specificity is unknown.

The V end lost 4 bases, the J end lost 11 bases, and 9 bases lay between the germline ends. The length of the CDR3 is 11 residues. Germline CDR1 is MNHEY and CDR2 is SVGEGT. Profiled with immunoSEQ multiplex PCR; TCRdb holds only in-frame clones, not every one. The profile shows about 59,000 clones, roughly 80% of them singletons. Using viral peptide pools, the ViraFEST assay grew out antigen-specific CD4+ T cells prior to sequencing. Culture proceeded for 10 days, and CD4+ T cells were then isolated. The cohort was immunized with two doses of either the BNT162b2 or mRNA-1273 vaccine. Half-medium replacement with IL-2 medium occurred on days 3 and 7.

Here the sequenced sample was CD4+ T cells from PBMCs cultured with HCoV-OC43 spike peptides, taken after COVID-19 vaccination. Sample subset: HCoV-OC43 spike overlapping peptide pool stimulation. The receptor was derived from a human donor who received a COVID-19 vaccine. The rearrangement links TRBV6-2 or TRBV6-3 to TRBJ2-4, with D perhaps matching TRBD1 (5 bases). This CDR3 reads CASSLGHLQYF. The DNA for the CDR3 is TGTGCCAGCAGTTTAGGACACCTTCAGTACTTC.